These 18 T cell receptor beta chains share one sample of origin, sequenced in a study of vaccination effects on CD4 cells after COVID-19. Sequencing used immunoSEQ multiplex PCR; TCRdb keeps in-frame clones, though not all of them. Of roughly 55,000 clones listed, roughly 78% are singletons. Their recognized antigens are unknown. Expansion of antigen-specific CD4+ T cells with viral peptide pools was carried out by the ViraFEST assay before sequencing. An approximately nine-day culture period preceded the isolation of CD4+ T cells. All participants had two doses of either the BNT162b2 or mRNA-1273 vaccine. Sequences were derived from CD4+ T cells from PBMCs cultured with HCoV-OC43 spike peptides, sampled after COVID-19 vaccination. Described subset: HCoV-OC43 spike overlapping peptide pool stimulation. The receptors shown here come from a human donor who received a COVID-19 vaccine.

This clone has only a few counts. This chain connects TRBV10-1 to TRBJ2-1; a weak D match, TRBD1 (6 bases). This CDR3 comprises 15 residues. V lost 4 bases and J 0 bases, leaving 10 bases between the germline ends. Germline-derived CDR1 and CDR2 are WNHNN and SYGVQD (reference sequence). DNA of the CDR3: TGCGCCAGCAGTGGGACAGCTATCTCCTACAATGAGCAGTTCTTC. This translates into CASSGTAISYNEQFF.

The chain carries TRBV25-1 and TRBJ1-3; D is unclear. The CDR3 loop spans 12 amino acids. CDR1 and CDR2 (germline): MGHDK, SYGVNS. Trimming shortened V by 7 bases and J by 0 bases, and 4 bases separated the two germline ends. CDR3 sequence: CASTPSGNTIYF. In nucleotides, the CDR3 is TGTGCCAGCACGCCCTCTGGAAACACCATATATTTT. Drawing the rest from reference TRBV25-1 and TRBJ1-3, the complete variable domain is EADIYQTPRYLVIGTGKKITLECSQTMGHDKMYWYQQDPGMELHLIHYSYGVNSTEKGDLSSESTVSRIRTEHFPLTLESARPSHTSQYLCASTPSGNTIYFGEGSWLTVV.

V and J are TRBV30 and TRBJ2-1; D remains unclear. The CDR3 contains 16 residues. Germline CDR1 and CDR2: GTSNPN and SVGIG (reference sequence). The ends were cut back, 3 bases at V and 0 bases at J, with 15 bases in the middle. The CDR3 loop reads CAWSGTVPSSYNEQFF. The CDR3 DNA sequence: TGTGCCTGGAGCGGCACCGTTCCGTCCTCCTACAATGAGCAGTTCTTC.

The chain employs TRBV7-8 and TRBJ2-3; 9 positions match TRBD1. The J segment lost 2 bases and the V segment lost 5 bases, leaving 8 bases of the junction unmatched. Germline loops: CDR1 SGHVS, CDR2 FQNEAQ. The CDR3 sequence is 16 residues long. The CDR3 DNA follows: TGTGCCAGCAGCCCGCCGGGACAGGGTATCACAGATACGCAGTATTTT. It is translated as CASSPPGQGITDTQYF.

The chain recombines TRBV6-6 with TRBJ2-7; 8 bases are a match to TRBD1. Trimming removed 8 bases from V and 4 bases from J; junction bases left unmatched: 16. The CDR3 has 16 residues. The germline gives CDR1 MNHNY, CDR2 SVGAGI (reference sequence). CDR3: CASRNGQGSILYEQYV. For the CDR3, the DNA is TGTGCCAGCCGAAACGGACAGGGAAGTATACTATACGAGCAGTACGTC.

The chain carries TRBV19 and TRBJ1-6, with D tentatively TRBD1 (5 bases). The CDR3 runs 18 residues. Trimming shortened V by 1 base and J by 8 bases, and 21 bases separated the two germline ends. Germline CDR1 is LNHDA and CDR2 is SQIVND (reference sequence). Here the CDR3 reads CASSIVILFGRVHSPLHF. In DNA form, the CDR3 reads TGTGCCAGTAGTATAGTAATCCTGTTCGGCAGGGTTCATTCACCCCTCCACTTT.

The V call is TRBV12-5, the J call TRBJ2-3; tentative D call: TRBD2 (6 bases). The CDR3 has 13 residues. V was cut by 8 bases and J by 0 bases, with 9 bases left in between. Germline assignment: CDR1 LGHNT and CDR2 FRNRAP. CDR3 loop: CASRRESTDTQYF. CDR3 in DNA: TGTGCTAGTCGGCGGGAAAGCACAGATACGCAGTATTTT.

The rearrangement uses TRBV5-1 and TRBJ2-2, with a weak D call TRBD1 (7 bases). CDR1 is SGHRS, CDR2 YFSETQ, per germline. With 3 bases removed from V and 2 bases from J, the gap between germline ends came to 14 bases. This CDR3 contains 16 residues. CDR3 residues: CASSSIGGGNTGELFF. The DNA of the CDR3 is TGCGCCAGCAGCTCGATCGGAGGGGGCAACACCGGGGAGCTGTTTTTT. Together with reference TRBV5-1 and TRBJ2-2, the CDR3 gives the full variable domain: KAGVTQTPRYLIKTRGQQVTLSCSPISGHRSVSWYQQTPGQGLQFLFEYFSETQRNKGNFPGRFSGRQFSNSRSEMNVSTLELGDSALYLCASSSIGGGNTGELFFGEGSRLTVL.

The rearrangement links TRBV4-2 to TRBJ1-1; 9 positions agree with TRBD1. The CDR3 is made up of 17 amino acids. Germline assignment: CDR1 LGHNA and CDR2 YNFKEQ. V gave up 0 bases and J gave up 5 bases; unmatched junction bases: 10. Here the CDR3 reads CASSQDPGGQGRTEAFF. The CDR3 DNA reads as TGTGCCAGCAGCCAAGACCCGGGGGGACAGGGCCGGACTGAAGCTTTCTTT.

The V and J genes are TRBV12-5 and TRBJ2-2; D might be TRBD1 (5 bases). Trimming stripped 5 bases from V and 4 bases from J, with 14 bases between. Per germline, CDR1 LGHNT and CDR2 FRNRAP. The CDR3 is 15 amino acids. CDR3 sequence: CASGGRGASTGELFF. In DNA, the CDR3 is TGTGCTAGTGGTGGAAGGGGTGCAAGCACCGGGGAGCTGTTTTTT.

The V call is TRBV6-5, the J call TRBJ1-6; no firm D call. V lost 0 bases and J 2 bases, leaving 8 bases between the germline ends. The germline V gene encodes CDR1 MNHEY and CDR2 SVGAGI. The CDR3 consists of 16 residues. As DNA, the CDR3 is TGTGCCAGCAGTTACTCTCACGGGGCCTATAATTCACCCCTCCACTTT. This gives the protein CASSYSHGAYNSPLHF.

This rearrangement joins TRBV25-1 to TRBJ1-4; the D gene is possibly TRBD1 (6 bases). Per the germline V gene, CDR1 is MGHDK and CDR2 is SYGVNS. V gave up 3 bases and J gave up 7 bases, with 18 bases separating them. The CDR3 is 16 residues long. The CDR3 sequence: CASSDDRGALGEKLFF. CDR3 sequence (DNA): TGTGCCAGCAGTGACGACCGGGGGGCGCTTGGTGAAAAACTGTTTTTT.

The V call is TRBV6-5, the J call TRBJ2-5, with 8 positions matching TRBD1. This CDR3 contains 14 residues. With 6 bases clipped from V and 5 bases from J, the junction kept 8 bases outside the gene matches. In germline, CDR1 is MNHEY, CDR2 SVGAGI. CDR3 nucleotide sequence: TGTGCCAGCAGAGAGGACAGGACAGGGGAGACCCAGTACTTC. The encoded protein is CASREDRTGETQYF.

The chain is built from TRBV7-2 and TRBJ1-1; D gene uncertain. Germline CDR1 reads SGHTA; CDR2 reads FQGNSA. The CDR3 runs 15 residues. Trimming took 4 bases from V and 2 from J, leaving 14 bases between them. The CDR3 loop is CASSSKMTGNTEAFF. Written as DNA, the CDR3 is TGTGCCAGCAGCTCGAAGATGACCGGCAACACTGAAGCTTTCTTT.

The rearrangement joins TRBV28 to TRBJ1-5; tentatively, D is TRBD1 (5 bases). Germline-derived CDR1 and CDR2 are MDHEN and SYDVKM. This CDR3 has 16 residues. V lost 11 bases, J lost 4 bases, and 24 bases lay in between. DNA for the CDR3: TGTGCCGTCCTGGAACGGGGAATGGGGGTAAATCAGCCCCAGCATTTT. Translated: CAVLERGMGVNQPQHF.

The rearrangement links TRBV30 to TRBJ2-5, with a weak D call TRBD2 (7 bases). In germline, CDR1 is GTSNPN, CDR2 SVGIG (reference sequence). The CDR3 length is 15 residues. V was cut by 2 bases and J by 5 bases, with 18 bases left in between. The CDR3 nucleotides are TGTGCCTGGAGTTCACTCGGGGGGCGCCGGGAGACCCAGTACTTC. Protein product: CAWSSLGGRRETQYF.

This chain uses TRBV27 with TRBJ1-2, with TRBD1 as a possible D gene (5 bases). From germline, CDR1 is MNHEY and CDR2 SMNVEV (reference sequence). V was trimmed by 6 bases and J by 3 bases, leaving 11 bases between them. The CDR3 length is 13 residues. CDR3 sequence (DNA): TGTGCCAGCAGGGACACCGGCGACTATGGCTACACCTTC. It encodes CASRDTGDYGYTF.

The chain is built from TRBV5-1 and TRBJ2-2, with D perhaps being TRBD1 or TRBD2 (6 bases each). There are 17 residues in the CDR3. CDR1 and CDR2 (germline): SGHRS, YFSETQ. V lost 0 bases and J 0 bases, leaving 12 bases between the germline ends. CDR3 loop: CASSLAGAGANTGELFF. DNA for the CDR3: TGCGCCAGCAGCTTGGCGGGAGCAGGGGCGAACACCGGGGAGCTGTTTTTT.